This TCR beta chain was profiled in a study of cytomegalovirus exposure and HLA in healthy donors. PCR amplification relied on 60 Vbeta primers (plus 13 Jbeta primers). The data were produced by immunoSEQ multiplex PCR, yet TCRdb's version contains in-frame clones alone and is incomplete. The repertoire includes 200,000 or so clones, roughly four fifths of them detected once, and approximately 0.22% sits in the top ten. The CDR3 is 18 amino acids. V dropped 0 bases and J dropped 8; count of bases not matched to a gene: 8. The V gene's germline CDR1 is MNHEY and CDR2 SMNVEV (reference sequence). The sample taken for sequencing was PBMCs. The receptor's source is a girl aged 2 to 9 in good health and CMV-seronegative. V and J are TRBV27 and TRBJ2-2, with 14 bases identical to TRBD2. This CDR3 reads CASSLSPGLAGAGGELFF. Written as DNA, the CDR3 is TGTGCCAGCAGTTTATCCCCGGGACTAGCGGGAGCAGGTGGGGAGCTGTTTTTT.